What follows are 13 T cell receptor beta chains derived from one specimen sequenced in a study of T-cell reconstitution after alpha-beta-depleted transplantation in children. The TCRbeta library incorporated unique molecular identifiers. TCRdb called the PCR reads again in MiXCR, with one record for every CDR3 protein. The sample carries 640,000 or so distinct CDR3 sequences, approximately 15% recorded once. The sample here was PBMCs from the stem cell graft donor, taken from the stem cell graft. Receptor source: a human donor who donated a stem cell graft to a child with acute myeloid leukemia.

V and J are TRBV4-3 and TRBJ2-7; TRBD1 matches at 9 bases. The J segment lost 3 bases and the V segment lost 4 bases, leaving 7 bases of the junction unmatched. The CDR3 totals 15 residues. The germline gives CDR1 LGHNA, CDR2 YSLEER. Written as DNA, the CDR3 is TGCGCCAGCAGCCTCCTGGGACAGGGAGTCTACGAGCAGTACTTC. Residues: CASSLLGQGVYEQYF.

This clonotype was seen only a few times. The chain is built from TRBV4-2 and TRBJ2-1; D is perhaps TRBD2 (6 bases). The CDR3 extends over 19 amino acids. Germline V lookup: CDR1 LGHNA, CDR2 YNFKEQ. V dropped 4 bases and J dropped 1 base, with 23 bases sitting between them. CDR3 nucleotide sequence: TGTGCCAGCAGCCTCAGCCAAGGGCGGGGAGGCGTGTCCTACAATGAGCAGTTCTTC. The encoded protein is CASSLSQGRGGVSYNEQFF.

This clonotype was observed at least ten times. V usage is TRBV20-1 and J usage is TRBJ2-7, with D possibly called TRBD1 or TRBD2 (7 bases each). Germline V gene lookup returns CDR1 DFQATT and CDR2 SNEGSKA (reference sequence). V was clipped by 3 bases and J by 5 bases, with 17 bases between them. The CDR3 contains 14 residues. The CDR3 DNA reads TGCAGTGCTAGTGGGAGGGGGCCATTGGACGAGCAGTACGTC. It translates to CSASGRGPLDEQYV.

CDR3 nucleotide sequence: TGCAGCGTTCCGGGGACCGGGGAGCTGTTTTTT. Protein sequence: CSVPGTGELFF. The chain carries TRBV29-1 and TRBJ2-2; tentative D call: TRBD2 (5 bases). The CDR3 covers 11 residues. Germline lookup yields CDR1 SQVTM and CDR2 ANQGSEA. V was pared by 5 bases and J by 5 bases, with 6 bases between.

This clonotype was recorded at least ten times. The V and J genes are TRBV20-1 and TRBJ1-1, with TRBD1 identical over 7 bases. The J segment lost 4 bases and the V segment lost 6 bases, leaving 11 bases of the junction unmatched. Germline V gene lookup returns CDR1 DFQATT and CDR2 SNEGSKA (reference sequence). The CDR3 extends over 14 amino acids. The CDR3 spells CSARGQVWGTEAFF. CDR3 nucleotide sequence: TGCAGTGCCCGTGGACAGGTTTGGGGCACTGAAGCTTTCTTT.

The table lists this clonotype with a few counts. CDR3 nucleotide sequence: TGCGCCAGCAGCACCACAGGGGGCGAAGAGCAGTACGTC. Translating it yields CASSTTGGEEQYV. The chain couples TRBV5-1 to TRBJ2-7, with 9 bases that match TRBD1. The CDR3 is 13 amino acids. In germline, CDR1 is SGHRS, CDR2 YFSETQ. V lost 4 bases, J lost 7 bases, and 6 bases stayed unmatched.

Ten or more counts support this clonotype. The chain is built from TRBV7-2 and TRBJ2-6, with unresolved D. Germline V CDR1 and CDR2: SGHTA, FQGNSA. The CDR3 is made up of 15 amino acids. Trimming cost V 1 base and J 0 bases, with 4 bases left between them. CDR3 protein: CASSLVSSGANVLTF. CDR3 bases: TGTGCCAGCAGCTTAGTTTCCTCTGGGGCCAACGTCCTGACTTTC.

The table lists this clonotype with many counts. Written as DNA, the CDR3 is TGTGCCAGCCTAGACGGACAGTCCACAGATACGCAGTATTTT. It translates to CASLDGQSTDTQYF. V gene TRBV18 combines with J gene TRBJ2-3; D is perhaps TRBD1 (6 bases). Per germline, CDR1 KGHSH and CDR2 LQKENI. The CDR3 runs to 14 residues. V was pared by 8 bases and J by 2 bases, with 14 bases between.

Notes on this clonotype: This may be a read error, as it is one base from a much larger clone. This chain uses TRBV29-1 with TRBJ2-3, with 9 bases that match TRBD2. J gave up 1 base and V 7 bases, and 9 bases lay outside the gene matches. The CDR3 spans 15 residues. Germline V CDR1 and CDR2: SQVTM, ANQGSEA. The CDR3 here is CSGTYLAGGTDTQYF. The CDR3 DNA reads TGCAGCGGCACATATTTAGCGGGGGGCACAGATACGCAGTATTTT.

In its sample, this clonotype was seen many times. The chain has TRBV20-1 and TRBJ2-5, with D possibly matching TRBD1 (6 bases). V lost 2 bases and J lost 1, with 8 bases in between. Per the germline V gene, CDR1 is DFQATT and CDR2 is SNEGSKA (reference sequence). CDR3 length: 13 residues. CDR3 DNA: TGCAGTGCTAGAAAACAGGGCCAAGAGACCCAGTACTTC. Encoded protein: CSARKQGQETQYF.

This clonotype was seen many times. The chain employs TRBV29-1 and TRBJ2-2, with no clear D. The germline V gene has CDR1 SQVTM and CDR2 ANQGSEA. V was trimmed by 4 bases and J by 5 bases, leaving 11 bases between them. The CDR3 extends over 13 amino acids. The CDR3: CSVVGSRTGELFF. For the CDR3, the DNA is TGCAGCGTTGTAGGGTCTAGGACCGGGGAGCTGTTTTTT.

This clonotype was detected ten times or more. The chain combines TRBV10-3 with TRBJ2-7; 8 bases agree with TRBD1. The germline V gene has CDR1 ENHRY and CDR2 SYGVKD. V lost 11 bases, J lost 2 bases, and 5 bases stayed unmatched. The CDR3 is made up of 12 amino acids. The CDR3 DNA reads TGTGCCCTATTGACAGGGGCCTACGAGCAGTACTTC. It encodes CALLTGAYEQYF.

This clonotype was seen at least ten times. J is TRBJ1-5 and V is TRBV12-3 or TRBV12-4; TRBD1 is a possible D gene (5 bases). The ends were cut back, 6 bases at V and 7 bases at J, with 13 bases in the middle. This CDR3 contains 13 residues. The CDR3 sequence: CASSWGGGQPQHF. CDR3 sequence (DNA): TGTGCCAGCAGCTGGGGGGGAGGGCAGCCCCAGCATTTT.